The rows below give T cell receptor beta chains drawn from one sample of a study of cytomegalovirus exposure and HLA in healthy donors. Assay: immunoSEQ multiplex PCR; the TCRdb copy retains only in-frame clones and omits some. The repertoire holds fewer than 95,000 clones, with approximately 81% as singletons. The sequenced sample consisted of PBMCs. These receptors all stem from a man aged 40-50 years in good health and CMV-seropositive. Both conserved end residues are part of each CDR3. D genes are given only for firm matches. Rows may omit the clone size; those that give it use once, few, many or a size class.

abundance: .
v_gene: TRBV27
d_gene: TRBD1
j_gene: TRBJ2-7
CDR3aa: CASSLYLGTGNDEQYF
CDR3nt: TGTGCCAGCAGTTTATACCTGGGGACAGGGAACGACGAGCAGTACTTC

abundance: once
v_gene: TRBV29-1
d_gene: TRBD2
j_gene: TRBJ2-5
CDR3aa: CSAPTTSGGAGTQYF
CDR3nt: TGCAGCGCCCCTACGACTAGCGGGGGGGCTGGGACCCAGTACTTC

abundance: .
v_gene: TRBV28
d_gene: .
j_gene: TRBJ2-3
CDR3aa: CASSSGTAGHWNTQYF
CDR3nt: TGTGCCAGCAGCTCAGGGACTGCCGGCCACTGGAATACGCAGTATTTT

abundance: .
v_gene: TRBV4-1
d_gene: .
j_gene: TRBJ2-7
CDR3aa: CASSQDMSYEQYF
CDR3nt: TGCGCCAGCAGCCAAGATATGTCCTACGAGCAGTACTTC

abundance: once
v_gene: TRBV5-8
d_gene: TRBD2
j_gene: TRBJ2-3
CDR3aa: CASSFSGRGTDTQYF
CDR3nt: TGTGCCAGCAGCTTCAGCGGGAGGGGCACAGATACGCAGTATTTT

abundance: .
v_gene: TRBV2
d_gene: TRBD1
j_gene: TRBJ2-4
CDR3aa: CASTPPGTGLGKNIQYF
CDR3nt: TGTGCCAGCACCCCTCCAGGGACAGGGCTGGGAAAAAACATTCAGTACTTC

abundance: few
v_gene: TRBV15
d_gene: .
j_gene: TRBJ2-3
CDR3aa: CATSSRGVWTVMVLEDTQYF
CDR3nt: TGTGCCACCAGCAGCAGGGGGGTTTGGACGGTGATGGTCTTAGAGGATACGCAGTATTTT

abundance: .
v_gene: TRBV6-5
d_gene: TRBD1
j_gene: TRBJ1-5
CDR3aa: CASSSTGVGGQPQHF
CDR3nt: TGTGCCAGCAGCTCGACAGGGGTTGGAGGACAGCCCCAGCATTTT

abundance: few
v_gene: TRBV4-1
d_gene: .
j_gene: TRBJ1-6
CDR3aa: CASSQVQSYNSPLHF
CDR3nt: TGCGCCAGCAGCCAGGTACAATCCTATAATTCACCCCTCCACTTT

abundance: once
v_gene: TRBV9
d_gene: TRBD1
j_gene: TRBJ2-7
CDR3aa: CASSKQGFGSYEQYF
CDR3nt: TGTGCCAGCAGCAAACAGGGGTTTGGGTCCTACGAGCAGTACTTC

abundance: few
v_gene: TRBV6-1
d_gene: .
j_gene: TRBJ1-1
CDR3aa: CASSAGIWNTEAFF
CDR3nt: TGTGCCAGCAGTGCAGGGATTTGGAACACTGAAGCTTTCTTT

abundance: .
v_gene: TRBV20-1
d_gene: .
j_gene: TRBJ2-1
CDR3aa: CSAINRDEQFF
CDR3nt: TGCAGTGCTATCAATCGGGATGAGCAGTTCTTC

abundance: .
v_gene: TRBV6-1
d_gene: TRBD2
j_gene: TRBJ2-3
CDR3aa: CASSESGLGSTDTQYF
CDR3nt: TGTGCCAGCAGTGAATCGGGACTAGGAAGCACAGATACGCAGTATTTT

abundance: .
v_gene: TRBV6-1
d_gene: TRBD2
j_gene: TRBJ2-5
CDR3aa: CASSELLIIRGGREQYF
CDR3nt: TGTGCCAGCAGTGAATTATTAATAATTCGGGGTGGGCGGGAGCAGTACTTC

abundance: .
v_gene: TRBV18
d_gene: TRBD1
j_gene: TRBJ2-6
CDR3aa: CASSPPAGGISGANVLTF
CDR3nt: TGTGCCAGCTCACCACCGGCAGGGGGCATCTCTGGGGCCAACGTCCTGACTTTC

abundance: .
v_gene: TRBV5-4
d_gene: .
j_gene: TRBJ1-2
CDR3aa: CASSLVVRGGRGYTF
CDR3nt: TGTGCCAGCAGCCTCGTTGTACGGGGGGGGCGGGGCTACACCTTC

abundance: .
v_gene: TRBV5-5
d_gene: .
j_gene: TRBJ2-1
CDR3aa: CASSLLQGEQFF
CDR3nt: TGTGCCAGCAGTTTACTTCAGGGGGAGCAGTTCTTC

abundance: once
v_gene: TRBV5-4
d_gene: TRBD1
j_gene: TRBJ1-1
CDR3aa: CASSLWTGGSSEAFF
CDR3nt: TGTGCCAGCAGCTTGTGGACAGGGGGCAGCTCTGAAGCTTTCTTT

abundance: .
v_gene: TRBV6-1
d_gene: .
j_gene: TRBJ1-2
CDR3aa: CASREKGDPGGGGYTF
CDR3nt: TGTGCCAGCAGGGAAAAAGGGGATCCGGGTGGTGGAGGCTACACCTTC

abundance: .
v_gene: TRBV5-1
d_gene: TRBD1
j_gene: TRBJ2-1
CDR3aa: CASGQGRNNNEQFF
CDR3nt: TGCGCCAGCGGACAGGGGAGGAACAACAATGAGCAGTTCTTC

abundance: .
v_gene: TRBV9
d_gene: TRBD2
j_gene: TRBJ2-1
CDR3aa: CASSVGAGGGYNEQFF
CDR3nt: TGTGCCAGCAGCGTAGGGGCGGGAGGGGGTTACAATGAGCAGTTCTTC

abundance: .
v_gene: TRBV12-5
d_gene: TRBD2
j_gene: TRBJ2-3
CDR3aa: CASGLVRSSGLDTQYF
CDR3nt: TGTGCTAGTGGTTTGGTACGGTCTAGCGGGTTAGATACGCAGTATTTT

abundance: .
v_gene: TRBV10-3
d_gene: TRBD1
j_gene: TRBJ2-7
CDR3aa: CAIGQTGAEMREQYF
CDR3nt: TGTGCCATCGGGCAGACAGGGGCCGAGATGAGGGAGCAGTACTTC

abundance: .
v_gene: TRBV7-9
d_gene: .
j_gene: TRBJ2-7
CDR3aa: CASRVDGSSYEQYF
CDR3nt: TGTGCCAGCAGAGTGGACGGGAGCTCCTACGAGCAGTACTTC

abundance: .
v_gene: TRBV2
d_gene: TRBD2
j_gene: TRBJ2-1
CDR3aa: CASTGTRIPHEQFF
CDR3nt: TGTGCCAGCACGGGGACTAGGATTCCCCATGAGCAGTTCTTC

abundance: few
v_gene: TRBV5-6
d_gene: .
j_gene: TRBJ2-1
CDR3aa: CASSLRNTYDNEQFF
CDR3nt: TGTGCCAGCAGCTTGAGAAATACTTATGACAATGAGCAGTTCTTC

abundance: .
v_gene: TRBV10-1
d_gene: TRBD2
j_gene: TRBJ2-7
CDR3aa: CASSESLGGYEQYF
CDR3nt: TGCGCCAGCAGTGAGTCGCTGGGAGGGTACGAGCAGTACTTC

abundance: few
v_gene: TRBV11-2
d_gene: .
j_gene: TRBJ2-6
CDR3aa: CASSLRGAGANVLTF
CDR3nt: TGTGCCAGCAGCTTGCGGGGCGCTGGGGCCAACGTCCTGACTTTC

abundance: .
v_gene: TRBV19
d_gene: TRBD2
j_gene: TRBJ2-7
CDR3aa: CASSISGTSGNEQYF
CDR3nt: TGTGCCAGTAGTATCTCAGGGACTAGCGGGAACGAGCAGTACTTC

abundance: .
v_gene: TRBV19
d_gene: .
j_gene: TRBJ2-3
CDR3aa: CASAVRDTQYF
CDR3nt: TGTGCCAGCGCCGTGCGAGATACGCAGTATTTT

abundance: .
v_gene: TRBV6-1
d_gene: TRBD2
j_gene: TRBJ2-3
CDR3aa: CASSEGLSGGQDTQYF
CDR3nt: TGTGCCAGCAGTGAGGGACTAAGCGGGGGACAAGATACGCAGTATTTT

abundance: .
v_gene: TRBV28
d_gene: TRBD2
j_gene: TRBJ2-7
CDR3aa: CASSLFAGEDEQYF
CDR3nt: TGTGCCAGCAGTTTATTTGCGGGAGAGGATGAGCAGTACTTC

abundance: .
v_gene: TRBV6-1
d_gene: .
j_gene: TRBJ2-5
CDR3aa: CATRGPGETQYF
CDR3nt: TGTGCCACCCGAGGGCCCGGAGAGACCCAGTACTTC

abundance: once
v_gene: TRBV5-1
d_gene: .
j_gene: TRBJ1-2
CDR3aa: CASSLAQAGSYGYTF
CDR3nt: TGCGCCAGCAGCTTGGCTCAGGCTGGGAGTTATGGCTACACCTTC

abundance: .
v_gene: TRBV7-3
d_gene: .
j_gene: TRBJ1-2
CDR3aa: CASSLNRGGDYGYTF
CDR3nt: TGTGCCAGCAGCTTAAACCGGGGGGGGGACTATGGCTACACCTTC

abundance: .
v_gene: TRBV5-1
d_gene: .
j_gene: TRBJ1-1
CDR3aa: CASSLVRGNTEAFF
CDR3nt: TGCGCCAGCAGCTTAGTCAGGGGGAACACTGAAGCTTTCTTT

abundance: .
v_gene: TRBV5-1
d_gene: TRBD2
j_gene: TRBJ2-1
CDR3aa: CASSLPGTSGDRKFF
CDR3nt: TGCGCCAGCAGCTTGCCCGGGACTAGCGGAGATCGGAAGTTCTTC

abundance: .
v_gene: TRBV6-1
d_gene: TRBD1
j_gene: TRBJ2-5
CDR3aa: CASSDFRTGTGEQETQYF
CDR3nt: TGTGCCAGCAGTGACTTCCGTACCGGGACAGGGGAACAAGAGACCCAGTACTTC

abundance: .
v_gene: TRBV19
d_gene: TRBD1
j_gene: TRBJ2-1
CDR3aa: CASSMGQNYNEQFF
CDR3nt: TGTGCCAGTAGTATGGGACAGAACTACAATGAGCAGTTCTTC

abundance: .
v_gene: TRBV11-1
d_gene: .
j_gene: TRBJ2-3
CDR3aa: CASSYREGADTQYF
CDR3nt: TGTGCCAGCAGCTACCGAGAAGGGGCGGATACGCAGTATTTT

abundance: .
v_gene: TRBV6-1
d_gene: .
j_gene: TRBJ2-1
CDR3aa: CASRTWYNEQFF
CDR3nt: TGTGCCAGCAGGACATGGTACAATGAGCAGTTCTTC

abundance: .
v_gene: TRBV29-1
d_gene: TRBD2
j_gene: TRBJ2-5
CDR3aa: CSASGGETQYF
CDR3nt: TGCAGCGCGAGCGGGGGGGAGACCCAGTACTTC

abundance: once
v_gene: TRBV28
d_gene: TRBD1
j_gene: TRBJ1-2
CDR3aa: CASGQAANYGYTF
CDR3nt: TGTGCCAGTGGACAGGCAGCTAACTATGGCTACACCTTC